The 8 T cell receptor beta chains below come from one sample, sequenced in a study of cytomegalovirus exposure and HLA in healthy donors. Primers included in the PCR were 60 Vbeta and 13 Jbeta primers. Here immunoSEQ multiplex PCR was the method, and the copy in TCRdb shows in-frame clones only, minus some. The sample contains more than 110,000 clones, roughly 80% of which appear only once. The sequenced sample was PBMCs. These receptors were taken from a female donor in good health and CMV-seronegative.

With respect to this clone: Relative to the germline gene, one junction end is altered; a read error may explain this. The rearrangement links TRBV2 to TRBJ2-2; 9 bases are shared with TRBD1. The germline V gene encodes CDR1 SNHLY and CDR2 FYNNEI. CDR3 length: 15 residues. CDR3: CASNEGTGLPGELFF. The CDR3 nucleotides are TGTGCCAGCAATGAAGGGACAGGGCTCCCCGGGGAGCTGTTTTTT.

The chain has TRBV6-6 and TRBJ2-1; D possibly corresponds to TRBD2 (5 bases). The length of the CDR3 is 16 residues. The germline gives CDR1 MNHNY, CDR2 SVGAGI (reference sequence). V lost 2 bases and J 6 bases, leaving 17 bases between the germline ends. The CDR3 DNA reads TGTGCCAGCAGTTACCTGGTGGTCGAGGGCACCAATGAGCAGTTCTTC. Translating it yields CASSYLVVEGTNEQFF.

CDR3 DNA: TGTGCCAGCAGTTACACAGACAGGGTGAACACTGAAGCTTTCTTT. It translates to CASSYTDRVNTEAFF. The rearrangement links TRBV6-6 to TRBJ1-1; 7 bases agree with TRBD1. CDR1 is MNHNY and CDR2 is SVGAGI in the germline V gene (reference sequence). The CDR3 has 15 amino acids. The ends lost 2 bases at V and 0 bases at J; junction bases unmatched: 3.

This clone has just a few counts. The chain joins TRBV30 to TRBJ2-7; 14 bases fit TRBD2. V shed 2 bases and J 4 bases; nucleotides not matched to a gene: 4. Germline lookup yields CDR1 GTSNPN and CDR2 SVGIG (reference sequence). The CDR3 loop spans 15 amino acids. In nucleotides, the CDR3 is TGTGCCTGGAGTCCCGGACTAGCGGGAGGTTACGAGCAGTACTTC. This encodes CAWSPGLAGGYEQYF.

The CDR3 nucleotides are TGTGCCAGCAGCGCCGGGACTAGCGTTAACAATGAGCAGTTCTTC. Translation: CASSAGTSVNNEQFF. This rearrangement joins TRBV2 to TRBJ2-1; 10 bases map to TRBD2. The CDR3 sequence is 15 residues long. The ends lost 6 bases at V and 5 bases at J; junction bases unmatched: 7. Germline CDR1 is SNHLY and CDR2 is FYNNEI.

This chain joins TRBV6-5 and TRBJ1-2, with TRBD1 matching 9 bases. This CDR3 is 16 amino acids long. V shed 0 bases, J shed 6 bases, and the junction held 8 bases outside the gene matches. From germline, CDR1 is MNHEY and CDR2 SVGAGI. CDR3 sequence: CASSYSMGGTGNGYTF. DNA of the CDR3: TGTGCCAGCAGTTACTCGATGGGCGGGACAGGGAATGGCTACACCTTC.

V and J are TRBV27 and TRBJ2-3; 7 bases line up with TRBD2. The CDR3 consists of 14 residues. Germline CDR1 MNHEY, CDR2 SMNVEV (reference sequence). The J segment lost 2 bases and the V segment lost 7 bases, leaving 6 bases of the junction unmatched. CDR3 region: CASNKREVTDTQYF. The DNA of the CDR3 is TGTGCCAGCAACAAGCGGGAAGTCACAGATACGCAGTATTTT.

As for this clone: This same CDR3 is encoded by further DNA sequences in the sample. The rearrangement uses TRBV30 and TRBJ2-1; 11 bases match TRBD2. Germline CDR1 GTSNPN, CDR2 SVGIG (reference sequence). The ends lost 1 base at V and 7 bases at J; junction bases unmatched: 3. This CDR3 is 14 amino acids long. CDR3 in DNA: TGTGCCTGGAGTGAGGGACTAGCGGTAAATGAGCAGTTCTTC. It is translated as CAWSEGLAVNEQFF.